The clone carrying this T cell receptor beta chain was seen more than once but under ten times. Its antigen is not known. The data derive from a study of T cells after yellow fever vaccination. General observations from the study: Reappearance after the booster was observed for most primary-vaccination clones (96% CD4, just over 85% CD8).

J was trimmed by 3 bases and V by 3 bases; bases with no gene match: 22. The CDR3 runs 22 residues. Looked up from germline, CDR1 is SGHTA and CDR2 is FQGNSA. Via MiXCR, TCRdb re-called the 5' RACE reads, giving one row per CDR3 protein. Here the sample spans around 340,000 distinct CDR3 sequences, roughly 8.7% being singletons. The source was PBMCs, collected on the day of the first yellow fever vaccination. The sequence derives from a man aged 18 to 30 who received the YFV17D yellow fever vaccine. The chain joins TRBV7-2 to TRBJ2-6; 8 bases align to TRBD1. CDR3 sequence reads: CASSFFLTRDRPFVRGANVLTF. As DNA, the CDR3 is TGTGCCAGCAGCTTTTTTCTCACGAGGGACAGGCCCTTCGTCCGTGGGGCCAACGTCCTGACTTTC. The variable domain in full, completed from reference TRBV7-2 and TRBJ2-6, reads GAGVSQSPSNKVTEKGKDVELRCDPISGHTALYWYRQSLGQGLEFLIYFQGNSAPDKSGLPSDRFSAERTGGSVSTLTIQRTQQEDSAVYLCASSFFLTRDRPFVRGANVLTFGAGSRLTVL.